The 15 T cell receptor beta chains in this list originate from one sample, sequenced in a study of T and B cells in COVID-19 patients. TRB was amplified from around 250-500 ng of blood genomic DNA. BIOMED2 TRB-A/B primer pools were used in multiplex TRB PCR. TCRdb reprocessed the multiplex PCR reads with MiXCR, giving one entry per CDR3 protein. The table has about 4,600 distinct CDR3 sequences, 25% to 35% seen once. The sample was blood. These receptors were obtained from a human donor with active COVID-19.

The J gene is TRBJ2-5, the V gene TRBV5-1; D is perhaps TRBD1 (6 bases). The length of the CDR3 is 15 residues. Trimming took 0 bases from V and 4 from J, leaving 13 bases between them. Germline CDR1 SGHRS, CDR2 YFSETQ. CDR3 residues: CASSLAGTPRETQYF. CDR3 in DNA: TGCGCCAGCAGCTTGGCCGGGACACCAAGAGAGACCCAGTACTTC.

The chain uses TRBV10-3 and TRBJ2-7, with 9 bases fitting TRBD1. Looked up from germline, CDR1 is ENHRY and CDR2 is SYGVKD. Trimming cost V 3 bases and J 6 bases; bases outside gene matches: 9. CDR3 length: 15 amino acids. CDR3 loop: CAISDVGQGTGEQYF. DNA for the CDR3: TGTGCCATCAGTGATGTGGGACAGGGAACAGGCGAGCAGTACTTC.

This clonotype was seen a handful of times. The CDR3 DNA reads as TGTGCCATCAGTGGGGGACAGGGGGAGAACTATGGCTACACCTTC. Translation gives CAISGGQGENYGYTF. The chain links TRBV10-3 to TRBJ1-2; 11 bases are a match to TRBD1. Losses at the gene ends were 4 bases for V and 2 bases for J; bases not matched to a gene: 3. This CDR3 contains 15 residues. Germline V gives CDR1 ENHRY, CDR2 SYGVKD.

The table lists this clonotype with a few counts. The chain uses TRBV6-5 and TRBJ1-3; 7 bases are shared with TRBD1. Germline CDR1 MNHEY, CDR2 SVGAGI. The junction had 3 bases not matched to a gene; V was cut back by 6 bases and J by 4 bases. This CDR3 comprises 13 residues. CDR3 sequence reads: CASSDRVGNTIYF. The CDR3, as DNA: TGTGCCAGCAGCGACAGGGTCGGAAACACCATATATTTT.

This clonotype qualifies as medium-sized. The J gene is TRBJ2-5, the V gene TRBV30, with TRBD2 matching 7 bases. The CDR3 sequence is 13 residues long. J was trimmed by 4 bases and V by 7 bases; bases with no gene match: 9. Per germline, CDR1 GTSNPN and CDR2 SVGIG (reference sequence). CDR3 residues: CASQDSGGETQYF. In DNA, the CDR3 is TGTGCCTCCCAGGACTCGGGAGGAGAGACCCAGTACTTC. The full variable domain, in which reference TRBV30 and TRBJ2-5 provide the parts outside the CDR3, is SQTIHQWPATLVQPVGSPLSLECTVEGTSNPNLYWYRQAAGRGLQLLFYSVGIGQISSEVPQNLSASRPQDRQFILSSKKLLLSDSGFYLCASQDSGGETQYFGPGTRLLVL.

This clonotype counts as medium-sized. V usage is TRBV27 and J usage is TRBJ1-2; possibly TRBD1 for D (5 bases). Germline V lookup: CDR1 MNHEY, CDR2 SMNVEV (reference sequence). V shed 10 bases and J shed 4 bases, with 10 bases lying between them. The CDR3 is made up of 11 amino acids. This CDR3 is CATQGSYGYTF. The CDR3 DNA sequence: TGTGCCACCCAGGGTTCCTATGGCTACACCTTC.

This clonotype appeared once. The gene calls are TRBV27 and TRBJ2-3, with TRBD1 matching over 11 bases. Trimming cost V 5 bases and J 6 bases; bases outside gene matches: 7. Per germline, CDR1 MNHEY and CDR2 SMNVEV (reference sequence). This CDR3 spans 15 amino acids. The DNA for the CDR3 is TGTGCCAGCAGTCCCGGACAGGGGGCGAAGGATACGCAGTATTTT. It yields the protein CASSPGQGAKDTQYF.

CDR3 sequence (DNA): TGTGCCAGATCCTTCGCCTCCAGGGCCGGGACTAGCGGGAGGGATGAGCAGTTCTTC. This codes for CARSFASRAGTSGRDEQFF. The gene calls are TRBV19 and TRBJ2-1; 16 bases are a match to TRBD2. This CDR3 region has 19 residues. After removal of 9 bases from V and 8 bases from J, the junction contained 19 bases not matched to a gene. CDR1 and CDR2 from the germline V gene are LNHDA and SQIVND (reference sequence).

This chain links TRBV11-2 with TRBJ1-5; D not resolved. V lost 5 bases and J 2 bases, leaving 7 bases between the germline ends. Germline CDR1 SGHAT, CDR2 FQNNGV. The CDR3 contains 13 residues. CDR3: CASSTQGNQPQHF. CDR3 sequence (DNA): TGTGCCAGCAGCACTCAGGGCAATCAGCCCCAGCATTTT. Full variable domain (outside the CDR3, taken from reference TRBV11-2 and TRBJ1-5): EAGVAQSPRYKIIEKRQSVAFWCNPISGHATLYWYQQILGQGPKLLIQFQNNGVVDDSQLPKDRFSAERLKGVDSTLKIQPAKLEDSAVYLCASSTQGNQPQHFGDGTRLSIL.

A few counts support this clonotype. J is TRBJ2-6 and V is TRBV10-3, with D hard to call. The CDR3 loop spans 14 amino acids. V dropped 10 bases and J dropped 0 bases, with 10 bases sitting between them. Germline V gives CDR1 ENHRY, CDR2 SYGVKD. The CDR3 region is CASHRDSGANVLTF. DNA for the CDR3: TGTGCCAGCCACAGAGACTCTGGGGCCAACGTCCTGACTTTC.

Worth noting for this clonotype: A single base separates this from a much larger clone, so it may be a read error. This chain joins TRBV6-1 and TRBJ2-1, with D perhaps TRBD1 or TRBD2 (5 bases each). The germline CDR1 and CDR2 sequences are MNHNS and SASEGT. There are 16 residues in the CDR3. The CDR3 bases are TGTGCCAGCAGTGAAGCGATCGGGGCCGCTAACAATGGGCAGTTCTTC. Translated: CASSEAIGAANNGQFF.

About this clonotype: Relative to the germline gene, one junction end is altered; a read error may explain this. CDR3 coding DNA: TGCGCCAGCAGCTCTTTTCAACTAGCGGGAGCAGATACGCAGTATTTT. Its translation is CASSSFQLAGADTQYF. The chain links TRBV5-6 to TRBJ2-3, with 11 nucleotides matching TRBD2. This CDR3 region has 16 residues. Germline V CDR1 and CDR2: SGHDT, YYEEEE.

V and J are TRBV2 and TRBJ2-7, with 9 bases aligning to TRBD2. The germline CDR1 and CDR2 sequences are SNHLY and FYNNEI. This CDR3 has 14 residues. V was clipped by 3 bases and J by 11 bases; unmatched bases: 11. CDR3 coding DNA: TGTGCCAGCAGTGATTTGACTAGCGGAGGGGCAGAGTACTTC. Residues: CASSDLTSGGAEYF.

This clonotype was recorded only once. The rearrangement links TRBV11-1 to TRBJ1-1, with D unresolved. The CDR3 extends over 13 amino acids. The V gene's germline CDR1 is SGHAT and CDR2 FQDESV (reference sequence). Trimming stripped 5 bases from V and 9 bases from J, with 16 bases between. For the CDR3, the DNA is TGTGCCAGCAGCCTTCAGAGGACTACCCAAGCTTTCTTT. It encodes CASSLQRTTQAFF. Complete variable domain (other parts from reference TRBV11-1 and TRBJ1-1): EAEVAQSPRYKITEKSQAVAFWCDPISGHATLYWYRQILGQGPELLVQFQDESVVDDSQLPKDRFSAERLKGVDSTLKIQPAELGDSAMYLCASSLQRTTQAFFGQGTRLTVV.

The chain uses TRBV24-1 and TRBJ2-5; D is tentatively TRBD1 or TRBD2 (5 bases each). CDR1 and CDR2 (germline): KGHDR, SFDVKD. With 3 bases removed from V and 2 bases from J, the gap between germline ends came to 12 bases. CDR3 length: 15 amino acids. DNA of the CDR3: TGTGCCACCAGTGATCCGGGGCAGAGTCAAGAGACCCAGTACTTC. Its translation is CATSDPGQSQETQYF.